Listed here are 27 T cell receptor beta chains from one sample, sequenced in a study of blood T cell repertoires in COVID-19. The method was immunoSEQ multiplex PCR; TCRdb's version includes in-frame clones alone and lacks a portion of them. Of some 80,000 clones in the sample, around 80% were seen once. The sequenced material came from peripheral blood. These receptors were obtained from a woman between 35 and 50 years old with active or convalescent COVID-19.

Written as DNA, the CDR3 is TGTGCCAGCACCCAGACAGGGACTCATCAGCCCCAGCATTTT. Encoded protein: CASTQTGTHQPQHF. The J gene is TRBJ1-5, the V gene TRBV6-5, with 7 positions matching TRBD1. Germline CDR1 and CDR2: MNHEY and SVGAGI. With 7 bases clipped from V and 5 bases from J, the junction kept 8 bases outside the gene matches. The CDR3 has 14 residues.

In DNA, the CDR3 is TGTGCCAGCAGCAAAGGGTGGGTGCACAGGGAGGGTACTCAGCCCCAGCATTTT. Translated, it gives CASSKGWVHREGTQPQHF. The rearrangement links TRBV21-1 to TRBJ1-5. TRBV21-1 is labeled a pseudogene. The CDR3 is 18 amino acids.

This chain uses TRBV4-3 with TRBJ2-6; D gene ambiguous. V lost 1 base to trimming and J lost 4 bases, with 11 bases between them. CDR1 is LGHNA and CDR2 is YSLEER in the germline V gene. This CDR3 has 16 amino acids. CDR3 amino acids: CASSQVVGRGANVLTF. The CDR3 coding sequence is TGCGCCAGCAGCCAAGTGGTTGGCCGAGGGGCCAACGTCCTGACTTTC.

V and J are TRBV28 and TRBJ1-3; a possible D gene is TRBD1 (5 bases). CDR1 and CDR2 from the germline V gene are MDHEN and SYDVKM. Trimming shortened V by 4 bases and J by 2 bases, and 12 bases separated the two germline ends. The CDR3 is 15 amino acids. The CDR3 nucleotides read TGTGCCAGCAGTTACTGGACAAGGGCTGGAAACACCATATATTTT. Translation: CASSYWTRAGNTIYF.

V and J are TRBV18 and TRBJ2-7; D might be TRBD1 (6 bases). The CDR3 consists of 15 residues. From germline, CDR1 is KGHSH and CDR2 LQKENI. Trimming shortened V by 5 bases and J by 2 bases, and 16 bases separated the two germline ends. CDR3 sequence (DNA): TGTGCCAGCTCAGAACAGGGTAACCCCGCCTACGAGCAGTACTTC. Translated, it gives CASSEQGNPAYEQYF.

The V gene is TRBV21-1, the J gene TRBJ2-1; the table's D call TRBD2 went unverified against the DNA. TRBV21-1 is a listed pseudogene. This CDR3 contains 23 residues. For the CDR3, the DNA is TGTGCCAGCAGCAAAGGAATTGGTAGGGGTACTAAAACTAGCGGGAGGTGGTGCAATGAGCAGTTCTTC. Amino acid sequence: CASSKGIGRGTKTSGRWCNEQFF.

The sample holds a few counts of this clone. This chain connects TRBV9 to TRBJ2-7; 7 bases map to TRBD2. CDR1 is SGDLS and CDR2 is YYNGEE in the germline V gene. This CDR3 comprises 14 residues. The ends lost 4 bases at V and 4 bases at J; junction bases unmatched: 8. DNA for the CDR3: TGTGCCAGCAGCCCATATGCTAGCGGTTACGAGCAGTACTTC. This sequence encodes CASSPYASGYEQYF.

The gene calls are TRBV6-6 and TRBJ1-2; D may be TRBD1 (6 bases). V shed 6 bases and J shed 0 bases, with 29 bases lying between them. There are 20 residues in the CDR3. The germline V gene encodes CDR1 MNHNY and CDR2 SVGAGI (reference sequence). In DNA form, the CDR3 reads TGTGCCAGCAGCCCCGATATACCCAGGGGCAAGGGCGAAGCTAACTATGGCTACACCTTC. It translates to CASSPDIPRGKGEANYGYTF.

The V and J genes are TRBV28 and TRBJ2-7; TRBD1 is a possible D gene (6 bases). The CDR3 length is 13 residues. Trimming pared 6 bases from V and 1 base from J, leaving 10 bases between. Germline V lookup: CDR1 MDHEN, CDR2 SYDVKM. CDR3 DNA: TGTGCCAGCAGCCGTGGACAGTCCTACGAGCAGTACTTC. Amino acid sequence: CASSRGQSYEQYF. The full variable domain, in which reference TRBV28 and TRBJ2-7 provide the parts outside the CDR3, is DVKVTQSSRYLVKRTGEKVFLECVQDMDHENMFWYRQDPGLGLRLIYFSYDVKMKEKGDIPEGYSVSREKKERFSLILESASTNQTSMYLCASSRGQSYEQYFGPGTRLTVT.

This clone was seen just once. The rearrangement uses TRBV6-2 or TRBV6-3 and TRBJ1-5; TRBD1 matches at 7 bases. Germline-derived CDR1 and CDR2 are MNHEY and SVGEGT. The trim removed 0 bases at V and 3 bases at J, leaving 2 bases unmatched. There are 15 residues in the CDR3. The CDR3 region is CASSYSGQFNQPQHF. CDR3 coding DNA: TGTGCCAGCAGTTACTCGGGACAGTTCAATCAGCCCCAGCATTTT.

J is TRBJ2-3 and V is TRBV10-3; D is perhaps TRBD2 (6 bases). V dropped 3 bases and J dropped 8 bases, with 15 bases sitting between them. Germline V gene sequence: CDR1 ENHRY, CDR2 SYGVKD. This CDR3 contains 14 residues. The CDR3 protein is CAISERAGGGTQYF. Here the CDR3 DNA reads TGTGCCATCAGTGAAAGAGCGGGTGGAGGTACGCAGTATTTT.

This clone was picked up one time. V gene TRBV28 combines with J gene TRBJ1-4; D gene unclear. V was clipped by 6 bases and J by 8 bases, with 10 bases between them. Germline assignment: CDR1 MDHEN and CDR2 SYDVKM. The CDR3 totals 12 residues. The DNA for the CDR3 is TGTGCCAGCAGACGCAGAGGGGAAAAACTGTTTTTT. It specifies CASRRRGEKLFF. Full variable domain (rest looked up from reference TRBV28 and TRBJ1-4): DVKVTQSSRYLVKRTGEKVFLECVQDMDHENMFWYRQDPGLGLRLIYFSYDVKMKEKGDIPEGYSVSREKKERFSLILESASTNQTSMYLCASRRRGEKLFFGSGTQLSVL.

The V and J genes are TRBV27 and TRBJ2-1; TRBD2 aligns across 13 bases. V gave up 6 bases and J gave up 6 bases; unmatched junction bases: 5. This CDR3 contains 15 residues. Germline CDR1 reads MNHEY; CDR2 reads SMNVEV (reference sequence). The CDR3 DNA sequence: TGTGCCAGCAGACTAGCGGGAGGGCCGGGCAATGAGCAGTTCTTC. Its protein is CASRLAGGPGNEQFF.

CDR3 sequence reads: CASKQQTETQYF. The CDR3 bases are TGTGCCAGCAAACAACAGACAGAGACCCAGTACTTC. The J gene is TRBJ2-5, the V gene TRBV28; D call uncertain. Trimming removed 7 bases at V and 4 bases at J, with 10 bases between. CDR1 is MDHEN and CDR2 is SYDVKM in the germline V gene. This CDR3 region has 12 residues.

The V and J genes are TRBV18 and TRBJ1-5; D is possibly TRBD1 (5 bases). Germline lookup yields CDR1 KGHSH and CDR2 LQKENI. This CDR3 is 17 amino acids long. V dropped 0 bases and J dropped 3 bases, with 15 bases sitting between them. CDR3 sequence reads: CASSPPIADRDNQPQHF. The DNA for the CDR3 is TGTGCCAGCTCACCACCGATAGCCGACAGAGACAATCAGCCCCAGCATTTT.

The V gene is TRBV4-1, the J gene TRBJ2-3; D perhaps matches TRBD1 (5 bases). CDR3 size: 21 residues. From germline, CDR1 is MGHRA and CDR2 YSYEKL. Trimming took off 5 bases at V and 2 bases at J, with 32 bases between the two ends. CDR3 DNA sequence: TGCGCCAGCAGCGCCAAATCTGCGGCAGGGCTGCCCCAGCCTTCCACAGATACGCAGTATTTT. This translates into CASSAKSAAGLPQPSTDTQYF.

This chain links TRBV7-8 with TRBJ1-2, with TRBD1 matching 7 bases. This CDR3 contains 13 residues. The junction had 1 base not matched to a gene; V was cut back by 1 base and J by 5 bases. CDR1 is SGHVS and CDR2 is FQNEAQ in the germline V gene. CDR3 sequence (DNA): TGTGCCAGCAGCTTAGAGGGGGCATATGGCTACACCTTC. It is translated as CASSLEGAYGYTF.

V and J are TRBV7-2 and TRBJ2-1; a possible D gene is TRBD2 (6 bases). Per germline, CDR1 SGHTA and CDR2 FQGNSA. This CDR3 contains 13 residues. V lost 6 bases to trimming and J lost 5 bases, with 11 bases between them. The CDR3 DNA follows: TGTGCCAGCAGACGGGACTTCAACAATGAGCAGTTCTTC. Amino acid sequence: CASRRDFNNEQFF.

This clone appeared a single time. The rearrangement links TRBV5-1 to TRBJ2-7, with 8 bases fitting TRBD1. V was clipped by 3 bases and J by 6 bases; unmatched bases: 2. Germline V lookup: CDR1 SGHRS, CDR2 YFSETQ. This CDR3 has 12 residues. The CDR3 protein is CASSSDRGEQYF. The CDR3 DNA follows: TGCGCCAGCAGCTCCGACAGGGGCGAGCAGTACTTC.

The chain combines TRBV9 with TRBJ2-5; the D gene is possibly TRBD2 (7 bases). V was cut by 3 bases and J by 7 bases, with 13 bases left in between. Germline V lookup: CDR1 SGDLS, CDR2 YYNGEE. The CDR3 is 13 amino acids. The CDR3 sequence is CASSGTRGGTQYF. The CDR3 nucleotides read TGTGCCAGCAGCGGGACTAGGGGGGGGACCCAGTACTTC.

The chain uses TRBV4-2 and TRBJ2-2, with 9 bases identical to TRBD2. With 1 base clipped from V and 4 bases from J, the junction kept 22 bases outside the gene matches. CDR3 length: 22 residues. Germline V lookup: CDR1 LGHNA, CDR2 YNFKEQ. CDR3 bases: TGTGCCAGCAGCCAAGCTGGGGGGATTTTCGCCTATAGCGGGAGAGGCACCGGGGAGCTGTTTTTT. It yields the protein CASSQAGGIFAYSGRGTGELFF.

J is TRBJ2-1 and V is TRBV24-1; 11 bases fit TRBD2. CDR3 length: 18 residues. CDR1 and CDR2 from the germline V gene are KGHDR and SFDVKD. The ends lost 1 base at V and 2 bases at J; junction bases unmatched: 6. Here the CDR3 DNA reads TGTGCCACCAGTGATTTTGAGAGACTAGCGGGACCCTACAATGAGCAGTTCTTC. Its translation: CATSDFERLAGPYNEQFF.

The V gene is TRBV4-3, the J gene TRBJ2-1; D is unresolved. This CDR3 has 15 amino acids. Germline V gene data show CDR1 as LGHNA and CDR2 as YSLEER. The V end lost 1 base, the J end lost 7 bases, and 14 bases lay between the germline ends. DNA of the CDR3: TGCGCCAGCAGCCAAGGTTTGGTACCGAGGAATGAGCAGTTCTTC. Its translation is CASSQGLVPRNEQFF.

V is TRBV4-2 and J is TRBJ2-5; TRBD1 might be the D (5 bases). Trimming cost V 0 bases and J 1 base, with 12 bases left between them. Germline V gene lookup returns CDR1 LGHNA and CDR2 YNFKEQ. CDR3 length: 16 residues. CDR3 loop: CASSQDLTRAQETQYF. In DNA, the CDR3 is TGTGCCAGCAGCCAAGATCTCACCAGGGCCCAAGAGACCCAGTACTTC.

The chain links TRBV5-1 to TRBJ2-5; 9 bases match TRBD2. Germline CDR1 SGHRS, CDR2 YFSETQ. CDR3 length: 17 amino acids. J gave up 5 bases and V 3 bases, and 14 bases lay outside the gene matches. DNA of the CDR3: TGCGCCAGCAGCTCAGGGGGGCTAGCGGGATTCTGGGAGACCCAGTACTTC. Protein sequence: CASSSGGLAGFWETQYF.

The V gene is TRBV4-3, the J gene TRBJ1-6; D unclear. The ends were cut back, 0 bases at V and 7 bases at J, with 4 bases in the middle. The CDR3 is 13 residues long. Germline CDR1 is LGHNA and CDR2 is YSLEER. The CDR3 sequence: CASSQEENSPLHF. The CDR3 DNA reads TGCGCCAGCAGCCAAGAGGAGAATTCACCCCTCCACTTT.

The rearrangement joins TRBV11-2 to TRBJ1-3; the D gene is possibly TRBD1 (5 bases). V lost 0 bases to trimming and J lost 5 bases, with 14 bases between them. CDR1 is SGHAT, CDR2 FQNNGV, per germline. The CDR3 consists of 16 residues. CDR3: CASSLDRAGPRNTIYF. The DNA of the CDR3 is TGTGCCAGCAGCTTAGATCGGGCAGGGCCTCGAAACACCATATATTTT.